The TCR beta chain described here comes from a study of cytomegalovirus exposure and HLA in healthy donors. Study background: Genotyping showed roughly 86% of roughly 400 donors falling in the Caucasian-associated ancestry cluster. Notes on the study in general: A missense DCLRE1C variant was associated with V- and J-gene trimming of TCR beta chains in a later analysis, and an independent cohort replicated the association. Earlier analysis yielded a pattern in which most TCR beta V segments were productive about 90% or about 30% of the time. Cytomegalovirus status was reportedly diagnosed by the classifier with high sensitivity and specificity.

PCR primers comprised 60 Vbeta and 13 Jbeta primers. The repertoire was sequenced with immunoSEQ multiplex PCR; TCRdb's copy has only in-frame clones and lacks some. The sample yields some 130,000 clones, 70% to 80% seen once. Of note for this clone: What it recognizes is unknown.

This CDR3 is 19 amino acids long. The germline V gene has CDR1 SEHNR and CDR2 FQNEAQ (reference sequence). V dropped 4 bases and J dropped 1; count of bases not matched to a gene: 12. The chain carries TRBV7-9 and TRBJ2-5, with 13 positions matching TRBD2. This clonotype originated in a man in his forties in good health and CMV-seropositive. Source material: PBMCs. In DNA, the CDR3 is TGTGCCAGCAGCTCTACCATAGGGACTAGCGGGATTACCCAAGAGACCCAGTACTTC. Amino acid sequence: CASSSTIGTSGITQETQYF.